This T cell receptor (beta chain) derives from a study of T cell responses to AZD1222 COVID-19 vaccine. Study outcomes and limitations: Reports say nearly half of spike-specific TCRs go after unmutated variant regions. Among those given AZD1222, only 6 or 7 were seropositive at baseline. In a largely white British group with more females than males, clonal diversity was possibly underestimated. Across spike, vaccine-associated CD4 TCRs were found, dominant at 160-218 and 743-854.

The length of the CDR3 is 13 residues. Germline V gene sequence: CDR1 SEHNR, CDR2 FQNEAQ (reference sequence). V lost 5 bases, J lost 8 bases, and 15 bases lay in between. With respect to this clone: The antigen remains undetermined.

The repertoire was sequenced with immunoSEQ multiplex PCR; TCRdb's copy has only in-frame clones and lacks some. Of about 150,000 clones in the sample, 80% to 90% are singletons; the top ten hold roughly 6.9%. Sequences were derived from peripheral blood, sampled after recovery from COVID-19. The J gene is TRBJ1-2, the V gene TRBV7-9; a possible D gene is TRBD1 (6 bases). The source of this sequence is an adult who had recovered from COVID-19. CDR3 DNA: TGTGCCAGCAGCCCTCAGGGGATCGGGGGCTACACCTTC. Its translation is CASSPQGIGGYTF.